Following are 15 T cell receptor beta chains from one sample sequenced in a study of beta chain bispecific antibodies for T cell cancers (dated by TCRdb to about 2021). Overall results and qualifications from the work: Each sequenced sample mixed leukemia cell line cells with normal T cells, and most targeted TRBV signal came from the leukemia cells rather than normal T cells. Relative to anti-CD19, anti-TRBV12 exposure cut the share of total TRBV signal from TRBV12-3 by 97% to 99%, while TRBV12-4 dropped by 36.5%, which was not significant.

Per the publication, the treatment or condition label means: alpha-V12: anti-TRBV12 scFv linked to anti-CD3 scFv. T cells were expanded from blood mononuclear cells for 3 days with either the anti-CD3 antibody OKT3 or CD3/CD28 Dynabeads. These receptors lack a known antigen. Library preparation employed 5' RACE. Sequencing relied on an Illumina MiSeq. TCRdb reran the public reads through fastp at Q25 and MiXCR, keeping productive beta chains. Rows with a matching CDR3 protein are joined into one entry that keeps the most common DNA and genes. Across this sample there are about 20,000 distinct CDR3 sequences, with just over 2% seen only once. The biggest ten clones account for around 5.2% of the sample. Source: healthy donor T cells cultured with leukemia cells, taken from a culture containing a bispecific antibody targeting TCR Vbeta12. The receptor source for this set is a human donor in good health. Some clones in this sample may be carry-over from other donors' samples.

This clonotype was observed many times. This chain uses TRBV5-6 with TRBJ2-5; 8 bases line up with TRBD2. The CDR3 covers 16 residues. V trimming: 3 bases; J trimming: 0 bases; junction bases outside the gene matches: 7. Germline loops: CDR1 SGHDT, CDR2 YYEEEE. The CDR3 DNA is TGTGCCAGCAGCTCAACACTAGCGGAGCACCAAGAGACCCAGTACTTC. This encodes CASSSTLAEHQETQYF.

This clonotype has ten or more counts. This chain connects TRBV2 to TRBJ2-3; TRBD2 matches 7 bases. The V gene end was trimmed by 6 bases and the J gene end by 1 base; junction bases not matched to a gene: 7. The CDR3 sequence is 15 residues long. Germline CDR1 SNHLY, CDR2 FYNNEI. The CDR3 DNA is TGTGCCAGCAGGGGGCTAGCGGTACGCACAGATACGCAGTATTTT. This codes for CASRGLAVRTDTQYF.

This clonotype was counted at least ten times. This chain links TRBV30 with TRBJ2-1; D remains ambiguous. Germline assignment: CDR1 GTSNPN and CDR2 SVGIG (reference sequence). There are 12 residues in the CDR3. Trimming removed 1 base at V and 4 bases at J, with 5 bases between. CDR3 amino acids: CAWSEYYNEQFF. CDR3 nucleotide sequence: TGTGCCTGGAGTGAATATTACAATGAGCAGTTCTTC.

This clonotype occurred many times. This rearrangement joins TRBV6-5 to TRBJ1-5; D is undetermined. With 6 bases removed from V and 6 bases from J, the gap between germline ends came to 15 bases. The CDR3 contains 14 residues. The V gene's germline CDR1 is MNHEY and CDR2 SVGAGI. CDR3 sequence: CASSPVAEGQPQHF. CDR3 sequence (DNA): TGTGCCAGCAGCCCCGTTGCGGAGGGTCAGCCCCAGCATTTT.

This clonotype was seen many times. The chain employs TRBV3-1 and TRBJ2-3; TRBD1 is a possible D gene (6 bases). V dropped 6 bases and J dropped 4 bases, with 23 bases sitting between them. The CDR3 spans 17 residues. CDR1 LGHDT and CDR2 YNNKEL come from the germline V gene (reference sequence). Written as DNA, the CDR3 is TGTGCCAGCAGTACAGGGACGAGCCCCGCCGGACCAGATACGCAGTATTTT. This sequence encodes CASSTGTSPAGPDTQYF.

This clonotype was observed many times. The V gene is TRBV27, the J gene TRBJ2-2; TRBD2 matches 15 bases. Germline CDR1 is MNHEY and CDR2 is SMNVEV (reference sequence). There are 19 residues in the CDR3. The V segment lost 6 bases and the J segment 0 bases; nucleotides outside the gene matches: 8. The CDR3 reads CASSIGLAGGIANTGELFF. CDR3 nucleotides: TGTGCCAGCAGCATTGGACTAGCGGGGGGGATAGCGAACACCGGGGAGCTGTTTTTT.

This clonotype was seen ten or more times. This chain connects TRBV4-1 to TRBJ2-3, with D possibly being TRBD1 (6 bases). The CDR3 runs 16 residues. Trimming pared 0 bases from V and 7 bases from J, leaving 17 bases between. Germline CDR1 is MGHRA and CDR2 is YSYEKL. The CDR3 spells CASSQETGPPYNTQYF. Here the CDR3 DNA reads TGCGCCAGCAGCCAAGAGACAGGCCCCCCTTATAATACGCAGTATTTT.

By share, this clonotype counts as medium-sized. V and J are TRBV29-1 and TRBJ1-2; D call uncertain. This CDR3 is 16 amino acids long. Trimming removed 1 base from V and 4 bases from J, with 19 bases in between. Germline-derived CDR1 and CDR2 are SQVTM and ANQGSEA. CDR3 in amino acids: CSVEGTHQEVGYGYTF. CDR3 DNA: TGCAGCGTTGAAGGCACCCACCAGGAGGTCGGCTATGGCTACACCTTC.

This clonotype has at least ten counts. The chain joins TRBV20-1 to TRBJ1-2; D is possibly TRBD1 (6 bases). The germline CDR1 and CDR2 sequences are DFQATT and SNEGSKA (reference sequence). There are 12 residues in the CDR3. V gave up 5 bases and J gave up 7 bases, with 14 bases separating them. The CDR3, as DNA: TGCAGTGCTGGGGGCACTGCTGTTGGCTACACCTTC. This gives the protein CSAGGTAVGYTF.

This clonotype was counted many times. The chain joins TRBV6-5 to TRBJ1-1, with a tentative D call TRBD1 (6 bases). The CDR3 has 15 residues. The germline V gene has CDR1 MNHEY and CDR2 SVGAGI. V gave up 11 bases and J gave up 4 bases, with 23 bases separating them. CDR3 amino acids: CASLTRGMSVTEAFF. CDR3 nucleotides: TGTGCCTCTCTAACGAGGGGGATGTCGGTCACTGAAGCTTTCTTT.

This rearrangement joins TRBV5-5 to TRBJ2-1; D might be TRBD2 (6 bases). In germline, CDR1 is SGHKS, CDR2 YYEKEE (reference sequence). The CDR3 contains 15 residues. V gave up 4 bases and J gave up 5 bases, with 16 bases separating them. CDR3 residues: CASSPRTTTNNEQFF. The CDR3 coding sequence is TGTGCCAGCAGCCCCAGGACTACAACCAACAATGAGCAGTTCTTC.

This clonotype appeared many times. The chain couples TRBV30 to TRBJ2-5; D is possibly TRBD2 (7 bases). Trimming cost V 7 bases and J 9 bases, with 18 bases left between them. The CDR3 is made up of 12 amino acids. Germline loops: CDR1 GTSNPN, CDR2 SVGIG (reference sequence). CDR3 in amino acids: CAYNRQGGAQYF. For the CDR3, the DNA is TGTGCCTACAACAGGCAAGGGGGGGCCCAGTACTTC.

This clonotype has a count of ten or more. The chain recombines TRBV25-1 with TRBJ1-2; tentative D call: TRBD1 (5 bases). This CDR3 comprises 13 residues. Germline V gives CDR1 MGHDK, CDR2 SYGVNS. V was clipped by 4 bases and J by 5 bases, with 11 bases between them. The CDR3 here is CASSGGNRYGYTF. The CDR3 bases are TGTGCCAGCAGTGGGGGGAACCGGTATGGCTACACCTTC.

This clonotype was detected many times. The gene calls are TRBV19 and TRBJ2-2; D gene uncertain. V lost 2 bases to trimming and J lost 1 base, with 5 bases between them. CDR3 length: 14 amino acids. The germline CDR1 and CDR2 sequences are LNHDA and SQIVND (reference sequence). This chain's CDR3 is CASSILGNTGELFF. The CDR3 DNA reads TGTGCCAGTAGTATATTGGGGAACACCGGGGAGCTGTTTTTT.

Ten or more counts support this clonotype. This chain joins TRBV6-1 and TRBJ2-1, with D perhaps matching TRBD2 (5 bases). The germline gives CDR1 MNHNS, CDR2 SASEGT. This CDR3 comprises 13 residues. Between the trimmed V and J ends, which lost 10 bases and 4 bases, there was a span of 14 bases. DNA for the CDR3: TGTGCCACCCTAGGACGGAGGTACAATGAGCAGTTCTTC. Protein sequence: CATLGRRYNEQFF.